Below, one T cell receptor beta chain is given with its context. As originally analysed: Estimates of nucleated cell counts were drawn from the amplification of reference gene primers. The method was immunoSEQ multiplex PCR; TCRdb's version includes in-frame clones alone and lacks a portion of them. Clone size and the V and J calls come from that table; the DNA yielded D and trimming. This sample carries 30,000 to 40,000 clones, 70% to 90% of them seen once, and the ten largest clones take roughly 5%. This sample stems from a study of blood T cell repertoires in COVID-19. Study overall: From the United States, Italy and Spain came samples of acute and convalescent COVID-19. T cells, B-cell-depleted T cells, or PBMCs provided the cDNA or gDNA that served as material.

This CDR3 is 16 amino acids long. V was clipped by 3 bases and J by 7 bases; unmatched bases: 7. Germline loops: CDR1 SGHVS, CDR2 FNYEAQ. This chain links TRBV7-6 with TRBJ2-1; TRBD2 matches 12 bases. Sequencing used peripheral blood. The sequence was obtained from a man aged 45-65 years with active COVID-19. Here the CDR3 reads CASSFALAGGRNEQFF. DNA of the CDR3: TGTGCCAGCAGCTTTGCACTAGCGGGGGGACGGAATGAGCAGTTCTTC. The full variable domain, in which reference TRBV7-6 and TRBJ2-1 provide the parts outside the CDR3, is GAGVSQSPRYKVTKRGQDVALRCDPISGHVSLYWYRQALGQGPEFLTYFNYEAQQDKSGLPNDRFSAERPEGSISTLTIQRTEQRDSAMYRCASSFALAGGRNEQFFGPGTRLTVL.